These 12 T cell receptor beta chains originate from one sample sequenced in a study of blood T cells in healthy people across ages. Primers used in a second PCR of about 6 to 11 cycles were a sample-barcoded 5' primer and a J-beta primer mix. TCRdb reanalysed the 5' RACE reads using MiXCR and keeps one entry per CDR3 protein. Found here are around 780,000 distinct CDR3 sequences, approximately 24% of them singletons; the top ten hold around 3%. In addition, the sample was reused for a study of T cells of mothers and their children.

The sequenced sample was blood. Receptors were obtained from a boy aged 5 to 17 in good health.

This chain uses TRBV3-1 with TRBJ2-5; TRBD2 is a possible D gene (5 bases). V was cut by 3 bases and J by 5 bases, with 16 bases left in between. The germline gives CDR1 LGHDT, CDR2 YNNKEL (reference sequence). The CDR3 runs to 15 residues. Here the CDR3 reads CASSHRETRTETQYF. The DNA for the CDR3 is TGTGCCAGCAGCCACCGGGAAACCCGGACGGAGACCCAGTACTTC.

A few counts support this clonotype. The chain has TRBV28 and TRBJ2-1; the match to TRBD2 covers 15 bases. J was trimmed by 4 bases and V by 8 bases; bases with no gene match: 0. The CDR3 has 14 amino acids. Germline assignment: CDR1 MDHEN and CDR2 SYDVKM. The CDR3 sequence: CASGTSGGYNEQFF. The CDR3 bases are TGTGCCAGCGGGACTAGCGGGGGGTACAATGAGCAGTTCTTC.

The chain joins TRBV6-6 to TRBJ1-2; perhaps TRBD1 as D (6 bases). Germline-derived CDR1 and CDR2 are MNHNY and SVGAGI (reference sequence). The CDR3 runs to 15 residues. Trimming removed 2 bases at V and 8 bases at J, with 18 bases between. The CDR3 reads CASSYPRRGAGGYTF. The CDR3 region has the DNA TGTGCCAGCAGTTACCCTCGGAGGGGGGCCGGGGGCTACACCTTC.

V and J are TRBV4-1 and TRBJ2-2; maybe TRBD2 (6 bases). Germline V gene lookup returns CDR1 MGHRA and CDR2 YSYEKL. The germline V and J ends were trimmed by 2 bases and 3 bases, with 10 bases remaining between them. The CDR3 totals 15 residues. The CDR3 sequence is CASSQFSGYTGELFF. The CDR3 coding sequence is TGCGCCAGCAGCCAATTTAGCGGTTACACCGGGGAGCTGTTTTTT.

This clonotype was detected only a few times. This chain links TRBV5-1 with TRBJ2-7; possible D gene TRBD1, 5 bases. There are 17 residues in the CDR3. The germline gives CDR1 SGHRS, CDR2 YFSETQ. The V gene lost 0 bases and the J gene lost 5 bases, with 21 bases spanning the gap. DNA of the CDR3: TGCGCCAGCAGCTTGGGGGAACGGAAGGGGCGAAGGCACGAGCAGTACTTC. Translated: CASSLGERKGRRHEQYF.

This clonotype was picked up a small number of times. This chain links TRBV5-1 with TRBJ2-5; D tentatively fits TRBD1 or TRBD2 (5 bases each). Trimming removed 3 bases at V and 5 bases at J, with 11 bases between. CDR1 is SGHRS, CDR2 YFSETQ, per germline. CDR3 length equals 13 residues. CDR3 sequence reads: CASSWTGAETQYF. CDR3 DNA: TGCGCCAGCAGCTGGACTGGGGCGGAGACCCAGTACTTC.

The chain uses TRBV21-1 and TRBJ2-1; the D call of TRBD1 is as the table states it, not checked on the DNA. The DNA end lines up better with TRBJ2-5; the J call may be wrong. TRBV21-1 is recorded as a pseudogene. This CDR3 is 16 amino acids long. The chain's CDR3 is CASRRETGGAGETQYF. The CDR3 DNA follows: TGTGCCAGCCGCAGGGAGACAGGGGGCGCAGGGGAGACCCAGTACTTC.

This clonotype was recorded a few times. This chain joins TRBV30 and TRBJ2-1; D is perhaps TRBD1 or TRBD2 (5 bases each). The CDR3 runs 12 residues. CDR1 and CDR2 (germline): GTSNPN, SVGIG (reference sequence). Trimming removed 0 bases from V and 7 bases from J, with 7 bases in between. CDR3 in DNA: TGTGCCTGGAGTGTCGAGGGGAATGAGCAGTTCTTC. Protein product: CAWSVEGNEQFF.

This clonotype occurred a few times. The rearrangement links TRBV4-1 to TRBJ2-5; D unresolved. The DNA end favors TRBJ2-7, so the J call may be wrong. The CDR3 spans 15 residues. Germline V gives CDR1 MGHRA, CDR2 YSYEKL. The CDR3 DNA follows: TGCGCCAGCAGCCAAGAAGGGCCGCTCTCCTACGAGCAGTACTTC. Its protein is CASSQEGPLSYEQYF.

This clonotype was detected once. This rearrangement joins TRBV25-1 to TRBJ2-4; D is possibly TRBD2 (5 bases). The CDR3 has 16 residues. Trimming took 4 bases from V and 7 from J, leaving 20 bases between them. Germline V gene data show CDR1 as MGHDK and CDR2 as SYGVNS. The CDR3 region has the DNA TGTGCCAGCAGTGCGGGATCCGGGGAACTTGGTAACATTCAGTACTTC. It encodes CASSAGSGELGNIQYF.

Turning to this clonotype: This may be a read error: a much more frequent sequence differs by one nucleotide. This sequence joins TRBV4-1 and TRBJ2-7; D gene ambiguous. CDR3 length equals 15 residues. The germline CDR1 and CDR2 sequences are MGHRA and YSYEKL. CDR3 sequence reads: CASSQDPGFFYEQHF. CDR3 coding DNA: TGCGCCAGCAGCCAAGATCCAGGATTTTTCTACGAGCAGCACTTC.

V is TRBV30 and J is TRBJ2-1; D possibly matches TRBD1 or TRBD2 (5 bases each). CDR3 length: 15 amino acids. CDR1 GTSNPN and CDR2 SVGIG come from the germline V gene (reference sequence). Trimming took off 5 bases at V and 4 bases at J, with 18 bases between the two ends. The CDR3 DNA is TGTGCCTGGTCTCATGGGGGTAGTGGGTACAATGAGCAGTTCTTC. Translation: CAWSHGGSGYNEQFF.